This TCR beta chain emerged from a study of regulatory T cells in long-lasting Graves disease. Combining iRepertoire HTBI primers with Arm-PCR of CDR3 regions, the authors built TCR beta libraries. From the multiplex PCR reads, TCRdb called clonotypes with MiXCR, one entry per CDR3 protein. This sample has about 530,000 distinct CDR3 sequences; about 16% occur once, and the top ten carry more than 20%. This clonotype was picked up many times. Its target is unknown. General study points: Newly diagnosed disease favored TRBV20-1 and TRBJ2-1 over persistent disease.

The CDR3 covers 14 residues. Trimming took 5 bases from V and 0 from J, leaving 11 bases between them. The V gene's germline CDR1 is LGHDT and CDR2 YNNKEL (reference sequence). Noted time point: newly diagnosed GD, antithyroid drugs for less than 3 months. Construction of the TCR library relied on RNA isolated from PBMCs. The sample was also reused in another study, on T cells in Graves' hyperthyroidism and ophthalmopathy. Per that paper: Thyroid ultrasound, orbital computed tomography, clinical symptoms, and serum thyroxine and TRAb underpinned diagnoses. Most thyroid clonotypes expanded above 0.001 appeared in blood too. Separation of ophthalmopathy from stable hyperthyroidism was achieved by a 13 V-J model.

Sequences were derived from peripheral blood mononuclear cells (PBMCs), sampled at new diagnosis, from a patient treated with antithyroid drugs. This sequence was found in a woman aged 35-65 years with Graves disease. The V gene is TRBV3-1, the J gene TRBJ2-7; TRBD2 is a possible D gene (6 bases). DNA of the CDR3: TGTGCCAGCAGCGCGGGACGGAGCTCCTACGAGCAGTACTTC. Its translation: CASSAGRSSYEQYF.